Here is one T cell receptor (beta chain) with its context. The table came from immunoSEQ multiplex PCR; TCRdb's copy has only in-frame clones and leaves some out. The sample holds roughly 64,000 clones, roughly 92% seen once. The CDR3 length is 14 residues. Germline V gene sequence: CDR1 SGHTA, CDR2 FQGNSA. Trimming removed 7 bases from V and 4 bases from J; junction bases left unmatched: 10. This record belongs to a study of T cell changes during pregnancy in multiple sclerosis. The clonotype was recovered from a female donor with multiple sclerosis, enrolled in a pregnancy study. The chain recombines TRBV7-2 with TRBJ2-7, with 7 bases identical to TRBD1. The sample was peripheral blood, taken in the second trimester of pregnancy. The CDR3 nucleotides are TGTGCCAGCAACTTTCGGGACAGCCCTTACGAGCAGTACTTC. This encodes CASNFRDSPYEQYF. Based on the CDR3 plus reference TRBV7-2 and TRBJ2-7, the full variable domain is GAGVSQSPSNKVTEKGKDVELRCDPISGHTALYWYRQSLGQGLEFLIYFQGNSAPDKSGLPSDRFSAERTGGSVSTLTIQRTQQEDSAVYLCASNFRDSPYEQYFGPGTRLTVT.